A single sample is the source of the 25 T cell receptor beta chains below, sequenced in a study of OX40 agonist ivuxolimab in advanced cancers. Measured with immunoSEQ multiplex PCR; TCRdb has only the in-frame clones, and not every one. The repertoire holds approximately 18,000 clones, with 83% as singletons. The source material was CD4+ or CD8+ T cells sorted from blood, sampled in a trial of the OX40 agonist ivuxolimab. The receptors here all came from an adult with an advanced solid tumor such as melanoma, head and neck, liver or kidney cancer.

V and J are TRBV9 and TRBJ2-2; 10 positions match TRBD2. The CDR3 totals 16 residues. In germline, CDR1 is SGDLS, CDR2 YYNGEE. The V segment lost 0 bases and the J segment 7 bases; nucleotides outside the gene matches: 6. CDR3: CASSVVAGGEYGELFF. CDR3 coding DNA: TGTGCCAGCAGCGTAGTAGCGGGGGGTGAATACGGGGAGCTGTTTTTT.

This chain links TRBV7-9 with TRBJ2-1; D is perhaps TRBD1 (6 bases). The CDR3 has 12 amino acids. V shed 6 bases and J shed 7 bases, with 10 bases lying between them. In germline, CDR1 is SEHNR, CDR2 FQNEAQ (reference sequence). The CDR3 DNA reads as TGTGCCAGCAGTACAGGGAAAAATGAGCAGTTCTTC. Translating it yields CASSTGKNEQFF.

The CDR3: CASSEAPGETQYF. The CDR3 nucleotides are TGTGCCAGCAGTGAAGCGCCGGGAGAGACCCAGTACTTC. This chain joins TRBV2 and TRBJ2-5; the D is unclear. CDR1 is SNHLY, CDR2 FYNNEI, per germline. The length of the CDR3 is 13 residues. Between the trimmed V and J ends, which lost 0 bases and 4 bases, there was a span of 6 bases.

The chain recombines TRBV19 with TRBJ2-2, with 9 positions matching TRBD1. CDR1 is LNHDA, CDR2 SQIVND, per germline (reference sequence). The J segment lost 5 bases and the V segment lost 7 bases, leaving 5 bases of the junction unmatched. This CDR3 has 14 residues. CDR3 coding DNA: TGTGCCAGTACCGGGACAGGGCCGACCGGGGAGCTGTTTTTT. Translated, it gives CASTGTGPTGELFF.

This clone was seen only a few times. The V call is TRBV6-4, the J call TRBJ1-2, with a tentative D call TRBD1 (6 bases). The V and J ends lost 3 bases and 2 bases respectively, with 16 bases between them. Germline CDR1 and CDR2: MRHNA and SNTAGT. This CDR3 region has 16 residues. The CDR3 region has the DNA TGTGCCAGCAGTGAAGCCGGGGGCGCTCCGAACTATGGCTACACCTTC. As protein: CASSEAGGAPNYGYTF.

This chain joins TRBV7-9 and TRBJ1-1; D unresolved. V was pared by 5 bases and J by 6 bases, with 10 bases between. Germline lookup yields CDR1 SEHNR and CDR2 FQNEAQ (reference sequence). This CDR3 has 12 residues. The CDR3 protein is CASSHSGPEAFF. Here the CDR3 DNA reads TGTGCCAGCAGCCATTCTGGCCCTGAAGCTTTCTTT. Looking up the rest from reference TRBV7-9 and TRBJ1-1 gives the full variable domain: DTGVSQNPRHKITKRGQNVTFRCDPISEHNRLYWYRQTLGQGPEFLTYFQNEAQLEKSRLLSDRFSAERPKGSFSTLEIQRTEQGDSAMYLCASSHSGPEAFFGQGTRLTVV.

This chain joins TRBV28 and TRBJ2-7; D unclear. The germline gives CDR1 MDHEN, CDR2 SYDVKM. Trimming stripped 3 bases from V and 2 bases from J, with 11 bases between. This CDR3 comprises 14 residues. The DNA of the CDR3 is TGTGCCAGCAGTTTTACCCCTTCTGCCTACGAGCAGTACTTC. This encodes CASSFTPSAYEQYF.

This chain joins TRBV11-2 and TRBJ1-1; D uncertain. The CDR3 sequence is 15 residues long. In germline, CDR1 is SGHAT, CDR2 FQNNGV. V lost 0 bases and J 5 bases, leaving 13 bases between the germline ends. This CDR3 reads CASSLEDITGTEAFF. CDR3 sequence (DNA): TGTGCCAGCAGCTTAGAAGACATTACGGGGACTGAAGCTTTCTTT.

By sample fraction, this clone is medium-sized. The chain links TRBV25-1 to TRBJ2-7; 9 bases align to TRBD1. The CDR3 runs 13 residues. V lost 5 bases and J lost 6; bases outside the gene matches: 5. Germline V gene data show CDR1 as MGHDK and CDR2 as SYGVNS. The CDR3: CASSSGQGIEQYF. The CDR3 coding sequence is TGTGCCAGCAGTTCCGGACAGGGGATCGAGCAGTACTTC.

The CDR3 nucleotides read TGCGCCAGCAGCCTCGGACAGGGGCTTTACAATGAGCAGTTCTTC. Protein sequence: CASSLGQGLYNEQFF. This sequence joins TRBV4-3 and TRBJ2-1, with 9 bases matching TRBD1. The CDR3 length is 15 residues. J lost 4 bases, V lost 4 bases, and 5 bases had no gene match. Germline V gene data show CDR1 as LGHNA and CDR2 as YSLEER.

The chain is built from TRBV27 and TRBJ2-5, with 10 bases aligning to TRBD2. Per the germline V gene, CDR1 is MNHEY and CDR2 is SMNVEV (reference sequence). Trimming removed 4 bases from V and 5 bases from J; junction bases left unmatched: 7. This CDR3 is 15 amino acids long. CDR3 sequence: CASSSQRGGLETQYF. The CDR3 nucleotides are TGTGCCAGCAGTTCCCAGCGGGGGGGCCTTGAGACCCAGTACTTC.

V is TRBV6-1 and J is TRBJ2-3; D gene ambiguous. V lost 7 bases, J lost 2 bases, and 7 bases lay in between. Germline loops: CDR1 MNHNS, CDR2 SASEGT. This CDR3 has 12 residues. The CDR3 DNA follows: TGTGCCAGCACCCTGTACACAGATACGCAGTATTTT. This encodes CASTLYTDTQYF.

This clone was counted only a few times. This chain connects TRBV7-9 to TRBJ2-7; possibly TRBD2 for D (6 bases). The CDR3 extends over 14 amino acids. Between the trimmed V and J ends, which lost 4 bases and 1 base, there was a span of 11 bases. The germline V gene encodes CDR1 SEHNR and CDR2 FQNEAQ (reference sequence). CDR3: CASSSRLGSYEQYF. CDR3 bases: TGTGCCAGCAGCTCGCGACTAGGTTCCTACGAGCAGTACTTC.

V gene TRBV7-3 combines with J gene TRBJ2-7, with D hard to call. V dropped 5 bases and J dropped 3 bases, with 17 bases sitting between them. There are 15 residues in the CDR3. The germline CDR1 and CDR2 sequences are SGHTA and FQGTGA. In nucleotides, the CDR3 is TGTGCCAGCAGCCCCTCATATGGCAAGGACTACGAGCAGTACTTC. Protein product: CASSPSYGKDYEQYF.

This clone has only a few counts. The chain carries TRBV4-1 and TRBJ1-6, with D perhaps TRBD1 (5 bases). The CDR3 length is 16 residues. Trimming removed 3 bases from V and 6 bases from J, with 15 bases in between. Germline values: CDR1 MGHRA, CDR2 YSYEKL. The CDR3 sequence is CASSHLGSGSNSPLHF. The CDR3 nucleotides are TGCGCCAGCAGCCATTTGGGGTCAGGGAGTAATTCACCCCTCCACTTT.

This clone is a singleton in its sample. CDR3 sequence reads: CASSQEQRADSPLHF. Here the CDR3 DNA reads TGCGCCAGCAGCCAAGAACAGAGAGCTGATTCACCCCTCCACTTT. V usage is TRBV4-1 and J usage is TRBJ1-6; D remains ambiguous. This CDR3 comprises 15 residues. Trimming took 0 bases from V and 8 from J, leaving 11 bases between them. In germline, CDR1 is MGHRA, CDR2 YSYEKL.

In its sample, this clone was seen once. The genes are TRBV29-1 and TRBJ1-2, with TRBD1 as a possible D gene (6 bases). This CDR3 contains 14 residues. Trimming removed 3 bases from V and 4 bases from J, with 15 bases in between. Germline V gene lookup returns CDR1 SQVTM and CDR2 ANQGSEA. CDR3 sequence (DNA): TGCAGCGTTGAGGCGGGGGCAACAGTCTATGGCTACACCTTC. Encoded protein: CSVEAGATVYGYTF.

This clone has a single count. The CDR3, as DNA: TGCGCCAGCAGTCAATCTCGGGGGGGGGCCACTGAAGCTTTCTTT. This translates into CASSQSRGGATEAFF. This chain uses TRBV23-1 with TRBJ1-1; D may be TRBD1 (6 bases). TRBV23-1 is known as an ORF, though its function is uncertain. Deletions cut 0 bases from V and 4 bases from J, with 12 bases between. CDR3 size: 15 residues.

This sequence joins TRBV2 and TRBJ1-1; TRBD1 is a possible D gene (6 bases). Germline V gene data show CDR1 as SNHLY and CDR2 as FYNNEI. V dropped 2 bases and J dropped 5 bases, with 18 bases sitting between them. This CDR3 is built from 16 residues. CDR3 in amino acids: CASSERPGDLDTEAFF. In nucleotides, the CDR3 is TGTGCCAGCAGTGAAAGGCCAGGGGACTTGGATACTGAAGCTTTCTTT. Using reference TRBV2 and TRBJ1-1 for the parts outside the CDR3, the full variable domain is EPEVTQTPSHQVTQMGQEVILRCVPISNHLYFYWYRQILGQKVEFLVSFYNNEISEKSEIFDDQFSVERPDGSNFTLKIRSTKLEDSAMYFCASSERPGDLDTEAFFGQGTRLTVV.

The chain recombines TRBV4-3 with TRBJ2-7; weak D call: TRBD1 (5 bases). V was clipped by 4 bases and J by 2 bases, with 18 bases between them. Germline V gene lookup returns CDR1 LGHNA and CDR2 YSLEER. The CDR3 is 16 residues long. CDR3 protein: CASSPTLWQGTYEQYF. CDR3 DNA sequence: TGCGCCAGCAGCCCAACCTTGTGGCAGGGAACCTACGAGCAGTACTTC.

Only one count was recorded for this clone. Other DNA sequences in this sample translate to the same CDR3. The chain recombines TRBV6-5 with TRBJ2-7, with 9 nucleotides matching TRBD1. The V gene end was trimmed by 5 bases and the J gene end by 3 bases; junction bases not matched to a gene: 5. Germline CDR1 reads MNHEY; CDR2 reads SVGAGI. CDR3 length: 14 amino acids. CDR3 sequence (DNA): TGTGCCAGCAGTCCCGGGACAGGGAACTACGAGCAGTACTTC. As protein: CASSPGTGNYEQYF.

The CDR3 DNA sequence: TGTGCTAGTGGTCCGGGGACTAGCTACACCGGGGAGCTGTTTTTT. Translated: CASGPGTSYTGELFF. The chain carries TRBV12-5 and TRBJ2-2; 9 bases align to TRBD2. Unmatched junction bases numbered 4, after V lost 5 bases and J lost 3 bases. Per germline, CDR1 LGHNT and CDR2 FRNRAP. This CDR3 is 15 amino acids long.

The V call is TRBV27, the J call TRBJ2-7, with D maybe TRBD1 (6 bases). The germline CDR1 and CDR2 sequences are MNHEY and SMNVEV (reference sequence). The length of the CDR3 is 13 residues. V was clipped by 2 bases and J by 5 bases, with 10 bases between them. CDR3 coding DNA: TGTGCCAGCAGTTTAACAGGGAGCCACGAGCAGTACTTC. It translates to CASSLTGSHEQYF.

The genes are TRBV4-1 and TRBJ1-1, with TRBD1 as a possible D gene (6 bases). The CDR3 has 14 amino acids. Trimming shortened V by 0 bases and J by 4 bases, and 9 bases separated the two germline ends. Per germline, CDR1 MGHRA and CDR2 YSYEKL. CDR3: CASSQERGGTEAFF. CDR3 DNA sequence: TGCGCCAGCAGCCAAGAAAGGGGGGGCACTGAAGCTTTCTTT.

A note on this clone: A much larger clone sits a single nucleotide away, making a read error possible. The V call is TRBV6-4, the J call TRBJ2-7; the D is unclear. V lost 5 bases, J lost 5 bases, and 7 bases lay in between. The CDR3 covers 11 residues. Germline V CDR1 and CDR2: MRHNA, SNTAGT. The CDR3 coding sequence is TGTGCCAGCAGTTACCTGGACGAGCAGTACTTC. Translation gives CASSYLDEQYF.